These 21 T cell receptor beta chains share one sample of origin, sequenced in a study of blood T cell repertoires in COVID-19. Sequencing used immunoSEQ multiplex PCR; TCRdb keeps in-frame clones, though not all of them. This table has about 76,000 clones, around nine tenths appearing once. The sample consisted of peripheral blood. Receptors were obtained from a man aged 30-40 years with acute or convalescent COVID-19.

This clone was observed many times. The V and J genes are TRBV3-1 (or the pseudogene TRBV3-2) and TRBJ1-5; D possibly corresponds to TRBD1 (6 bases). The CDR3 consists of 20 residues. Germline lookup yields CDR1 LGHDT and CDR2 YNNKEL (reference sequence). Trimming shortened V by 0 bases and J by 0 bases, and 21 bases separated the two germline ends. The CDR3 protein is CASSQDLTGSGLYSNQPQHF. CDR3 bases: TGTGCCAGCAGCCAAGATTTAACAGGGAGCGGCCTTTATAGCAATCAGCCCCAGCATTTT.

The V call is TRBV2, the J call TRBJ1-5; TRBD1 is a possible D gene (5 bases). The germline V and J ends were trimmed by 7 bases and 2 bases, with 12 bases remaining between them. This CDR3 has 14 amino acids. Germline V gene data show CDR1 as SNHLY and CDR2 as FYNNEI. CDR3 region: CASNVGVGNQPQHF. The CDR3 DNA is TGTGCCAGCAATGTAGGGGTTGGCAATCAGCCCCAGCATTTT.

The CDR3 protein is CASSYGEAGRPQHF. Here the CDR3 DNA reads TGTGCCAGCAGTTACGGGGAGGCGGGTCGGCCCCAGCATTTT. This chain connects TRBV6-5 to TRBJ1-5; D gene uncertain. The CDR3 is 14 residues long. Per the germline V gene, CDR1 is MNHEY and CDR2 is SVGAGI. V was pared by 2 bases and J by 9 bases, with 14 bases between.

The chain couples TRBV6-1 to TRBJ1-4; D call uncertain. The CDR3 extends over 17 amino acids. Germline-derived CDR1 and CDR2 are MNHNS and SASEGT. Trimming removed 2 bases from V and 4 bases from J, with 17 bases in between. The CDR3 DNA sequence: TGTGCCAGCAGTGAATCTCGTGGGTTGCGGGTTAATGAAAAACTGTTTTTT. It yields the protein CASSESRGLRVNEKLFF.

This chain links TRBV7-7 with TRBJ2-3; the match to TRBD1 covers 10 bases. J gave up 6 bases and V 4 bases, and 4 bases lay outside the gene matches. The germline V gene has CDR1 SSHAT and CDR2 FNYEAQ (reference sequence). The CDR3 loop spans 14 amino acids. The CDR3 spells CASSSWTGGDTQYF. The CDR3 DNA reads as TGTGCCAGCAGCTCCTGGACAGGGGGGGATACGCAGTATTTT.

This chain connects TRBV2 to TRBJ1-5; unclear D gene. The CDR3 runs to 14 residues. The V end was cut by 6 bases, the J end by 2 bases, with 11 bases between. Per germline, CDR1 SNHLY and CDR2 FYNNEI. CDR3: CASRSPPGNQPQHF. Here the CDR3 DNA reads TGTGCCAGCAGATCCCCTCCGGGCAATCAGCCCCAGCATTTT.

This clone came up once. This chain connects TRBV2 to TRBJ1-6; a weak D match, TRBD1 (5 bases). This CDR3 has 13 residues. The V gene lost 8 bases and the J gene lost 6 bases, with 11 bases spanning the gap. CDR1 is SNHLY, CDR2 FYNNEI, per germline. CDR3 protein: CASRQSPNSPLHF. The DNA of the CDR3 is TGTGCCAGCCGACAGTCCCCTAATTCACCCCTCCACTTT. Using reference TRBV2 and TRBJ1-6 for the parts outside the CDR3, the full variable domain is EPEVTQTPSHQVTQMGQEVILRCVPISNHLYFYWYRQILGQKVEFLVSFYNNEISEKSEIFDDQFSVERPDGSNFTLKIRSTKLEDSAMYFCASRQSPNSPLHFGNGTRLTVT.

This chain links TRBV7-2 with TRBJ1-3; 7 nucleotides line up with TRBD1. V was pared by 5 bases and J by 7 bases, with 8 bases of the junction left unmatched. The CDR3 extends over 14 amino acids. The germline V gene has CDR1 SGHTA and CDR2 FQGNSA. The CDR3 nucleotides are TGTGCCAGCAGCCCCAGACAGGGCGGGAACACCATATATTTT. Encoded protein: CASSPRQGGNTIYF.

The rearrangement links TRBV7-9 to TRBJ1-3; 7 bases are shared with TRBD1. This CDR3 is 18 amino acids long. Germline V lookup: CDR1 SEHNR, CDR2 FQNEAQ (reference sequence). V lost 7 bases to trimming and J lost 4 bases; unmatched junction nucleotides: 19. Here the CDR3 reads CASTIQGALRGSGNTIYF. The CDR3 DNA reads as TGTGCCAGCACCATCCAAGGGGCCCTCAGGGGGTCCGGAAACACCATATATTTT.

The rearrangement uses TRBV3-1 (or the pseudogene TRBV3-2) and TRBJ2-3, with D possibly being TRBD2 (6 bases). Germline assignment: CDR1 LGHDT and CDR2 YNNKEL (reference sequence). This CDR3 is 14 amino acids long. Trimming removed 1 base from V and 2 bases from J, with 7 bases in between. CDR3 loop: CASSQGTNTDTQYF. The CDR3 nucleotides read TGTGCCAGCAGCCAAGGGACTAACACAGATACGCAGTATTTT.

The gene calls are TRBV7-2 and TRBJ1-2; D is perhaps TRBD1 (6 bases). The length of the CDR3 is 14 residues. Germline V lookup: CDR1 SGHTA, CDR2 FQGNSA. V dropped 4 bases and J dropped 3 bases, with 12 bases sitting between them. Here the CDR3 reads CASSSRGADYGYTF. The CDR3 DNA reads TGTGCCAGCAGCTCCAGGGGTGCCGACTATGGCTACACCTTC. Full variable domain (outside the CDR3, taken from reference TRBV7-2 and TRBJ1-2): GAGVSQSPSNKVTEKGKDVELRCDPISGHTALYWYRQSLGQGLEFLIYFQGNSAPDKSGLPSDRFSAERTGGSVSTLTIQRTQQEDSAVYLCASSSRGADYGYTFGSGTRLTVV.

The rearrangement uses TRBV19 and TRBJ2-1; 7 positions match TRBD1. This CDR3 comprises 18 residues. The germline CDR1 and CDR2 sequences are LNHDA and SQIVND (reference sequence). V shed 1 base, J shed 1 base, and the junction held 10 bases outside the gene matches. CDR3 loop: CASSIGIAGTASYNEQFF. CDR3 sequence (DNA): TGTGCCAGTAGTATAGGGATAGCCGGGACAGCTTCCTACAATGAGCAGTTCTTC.

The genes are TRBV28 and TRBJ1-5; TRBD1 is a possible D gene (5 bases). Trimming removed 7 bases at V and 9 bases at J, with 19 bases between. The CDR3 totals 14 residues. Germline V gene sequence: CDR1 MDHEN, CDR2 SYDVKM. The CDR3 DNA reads TGTGCCAGCACCGCCGGGAGGGGCACGGGGCCCCAGCATTTT. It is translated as CASTAGRGTGPQHF.

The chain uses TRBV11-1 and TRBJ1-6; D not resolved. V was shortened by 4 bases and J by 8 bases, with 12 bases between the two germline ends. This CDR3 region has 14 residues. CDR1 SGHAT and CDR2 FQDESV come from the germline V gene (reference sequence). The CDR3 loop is CASSSHLPYSPLHF. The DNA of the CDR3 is TGTGCCAGCAGCTCCCACCTACCTTATTCACCCCTCCACTTT.

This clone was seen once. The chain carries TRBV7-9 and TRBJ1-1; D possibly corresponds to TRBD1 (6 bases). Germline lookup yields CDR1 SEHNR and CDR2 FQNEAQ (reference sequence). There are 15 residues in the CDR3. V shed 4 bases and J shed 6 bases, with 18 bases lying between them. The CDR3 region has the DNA TGTGCCAGCAGCTCCCCAGAGCAGGGGCCACCTGAAGCTTTCTTT. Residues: CASSSPEQGPPEAFF.

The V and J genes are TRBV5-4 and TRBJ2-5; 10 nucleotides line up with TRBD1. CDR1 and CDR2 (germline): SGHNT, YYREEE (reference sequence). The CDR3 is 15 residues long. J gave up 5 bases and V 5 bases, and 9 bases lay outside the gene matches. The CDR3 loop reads CASSSGQGKAETQYF. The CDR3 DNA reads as TGTGCCAGCAGTTCGGGACAGGGGAAGGCGGAGACCCAGTACTTC.

CDR3 protein: CAWSPGTVSYEQYF. The CDR3 bases are TGTGCCTGGAGCCCCGGGACAGTGTCCTACGAGCAGTACTTC. This chain joins TRBV30 and TRBJ2-7, with 7 positions matching TRBD1. V lost 3 bases and J lost 1; bases outside the gene matches: 6. Germline-derived CDR1 and CDR2 are GTSNPN and SVGIG (reference sequence). CDR3 length: 14 residues.

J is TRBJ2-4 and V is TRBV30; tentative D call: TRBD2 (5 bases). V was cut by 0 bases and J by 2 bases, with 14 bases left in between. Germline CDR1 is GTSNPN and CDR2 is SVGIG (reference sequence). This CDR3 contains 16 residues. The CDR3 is CAWSVFSSATKNIQYF. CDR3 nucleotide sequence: TGTGCCTGGAGTGTATTTAGTAGCGCTACCAAAAACATTCAGTACTTC. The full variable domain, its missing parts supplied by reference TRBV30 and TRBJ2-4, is SQTIHQWPATLVQPVGSPLSLECTVEGTSNPNLYWYRQAAGRGLQLLFYSVGIGQISSEVPQNLSASRPQDRQFILSSKKLLLSDSGFYLCAWSVFSSATKNIQYFGAGTRLSVL.

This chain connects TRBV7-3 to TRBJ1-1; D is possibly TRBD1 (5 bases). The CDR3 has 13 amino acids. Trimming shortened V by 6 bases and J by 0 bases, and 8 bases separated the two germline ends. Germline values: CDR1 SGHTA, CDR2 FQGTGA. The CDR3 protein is CASRRQLNTEAFF. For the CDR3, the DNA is TGTGCCAGCAGAAGACAGTTGAACACTGAAGCTTTCTTT.

CDR3 residues: CASSSGGTGGELFF. The CDR3 DNA follows: TGCGCCAGCAGTTCAGGGGGCACGGGCGGGGAGCTGTTTTTT. This chain links TRBV10-1 with TRBJ2-2; TRBD1 aligns across 8 bases. This CDR3 has 14 amino acids. CDR1 is WNHNN and CDR2 is SYGVQD in the germline V gene (reference sequence). With 5 bases clipped from V and 7 bases from J, the junction kept 6 bases outside the gene matches.

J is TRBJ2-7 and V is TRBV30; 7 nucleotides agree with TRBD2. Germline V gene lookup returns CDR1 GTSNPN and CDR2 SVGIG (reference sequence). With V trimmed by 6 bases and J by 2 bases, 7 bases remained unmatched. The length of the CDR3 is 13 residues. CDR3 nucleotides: TGTGCCTGCGGGGAGGGGTTCACCTACGAGCAGTACTTC. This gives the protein CACGEGFTYEQYF.